This paragraph reports one T cell receptor beta chain. The whole isolated RNA underwent reverse transcription, so sequencing captured expressed TCRB transcripts. Method: immunoSEQ multiplex PCR; TCRdb's copy keeps in-frame clones and lacks some. Of under 20,000 clones in the sample, less than 50% were seen once. This sample is part of a study of beta chain features in type 1 diabetes. The material sequenced was stem cell memory CD4+ T cells from blood. The receptor was derived from a middle-aged woman in good health.

Here the CDR3 DNA reads TGTGCCATTTCTAGCGGGGTAGCAGATACGCAGTATTTT. Translating it yields CAISSGVADTQYF. The chain links TRBV10-3 to TRBJ2-3; 9 positions agree with TRBD2. Germline CDR1 and CDR2: ENHRY and SYGVKD. CDR3 length: 13 amino acids. The V gene end was trimmed by 9 bases and the J gene end by 4 bases; junction bases not matched to a gene: 5.